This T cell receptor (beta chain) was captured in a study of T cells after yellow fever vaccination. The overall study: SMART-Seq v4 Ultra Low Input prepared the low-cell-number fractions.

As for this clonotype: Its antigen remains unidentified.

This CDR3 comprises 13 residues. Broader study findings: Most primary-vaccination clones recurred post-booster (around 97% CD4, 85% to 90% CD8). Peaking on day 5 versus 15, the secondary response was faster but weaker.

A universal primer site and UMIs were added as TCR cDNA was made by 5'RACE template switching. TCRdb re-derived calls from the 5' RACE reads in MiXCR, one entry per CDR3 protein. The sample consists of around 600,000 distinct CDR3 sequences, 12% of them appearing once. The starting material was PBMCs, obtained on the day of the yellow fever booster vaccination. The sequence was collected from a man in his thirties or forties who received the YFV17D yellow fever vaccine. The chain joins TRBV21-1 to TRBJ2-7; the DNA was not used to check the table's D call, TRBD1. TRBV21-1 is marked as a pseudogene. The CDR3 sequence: CASSPRGLIEQYF. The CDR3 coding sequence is TGTGCCAGCAGCCCGAGGGGGCTTATCGAGCAGTACTTC.